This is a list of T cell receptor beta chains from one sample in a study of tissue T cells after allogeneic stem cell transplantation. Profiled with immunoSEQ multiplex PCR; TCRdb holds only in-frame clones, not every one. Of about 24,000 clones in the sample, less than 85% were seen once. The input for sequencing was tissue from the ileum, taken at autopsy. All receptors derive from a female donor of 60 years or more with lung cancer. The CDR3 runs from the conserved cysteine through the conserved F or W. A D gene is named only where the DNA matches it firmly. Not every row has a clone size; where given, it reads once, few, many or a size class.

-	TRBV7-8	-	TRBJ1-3	CASSLAGFGNTIYF	TGTGCCAGCAGCTTAGCGGGGTTCGGAAACACCATATATTTT
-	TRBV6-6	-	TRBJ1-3	CASRQLGTGFNSGNTIYF	TGTGCCAGCCGTCAGCTTGGTACAGGGTTCAACTCTGGAAACACCATATATTTT
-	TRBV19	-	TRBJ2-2	CASSIANGELFF	TGTGCCAGTAGTATAGCTAACGGGGAGCTGTTTTTT
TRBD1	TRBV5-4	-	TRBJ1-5	CASSLGDRGLMGNQPQHF	TGTGCCAGCAGCCTGGGGGACAGGGGGCTTATGGGCAATCAGCCCCAGCATTTT
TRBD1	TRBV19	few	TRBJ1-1	CASGPDRLNTEAFF	TGTGCCAGTGGACCGGACAGGTTGAACACTGAAGCTTTCTTT
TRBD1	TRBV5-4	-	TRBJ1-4	CASSSRQGGGNEKLFF	TGTGCCAGCAGCAGTCGACAGGGTGGGGGTAATGAAAAACTGTTTTTT
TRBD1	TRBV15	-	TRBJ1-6	CATSRVFGSETGQRF	TGTGCCACCAGCAGAGTCTTTGGGAGTGAGACAGGGCAACGCTTT
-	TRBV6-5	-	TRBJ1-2	CASSRIRVDYGYTF	TGTGCCAGCAGTCGAATCAGGGTCGACTATGGCTACACCTTC
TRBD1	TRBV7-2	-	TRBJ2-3	CASSHLPRGTGRTDTQYF	TGTGCCAGCAGCCACCTACCCAGAGGGACAGGGCGCACAGATACGCAGTATTTT
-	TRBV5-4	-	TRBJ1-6	CASSLGAFNSPLHF	TGTGCCAGCAGCTTGGGGGCCTTTAATTCACCCCTCCACTTT
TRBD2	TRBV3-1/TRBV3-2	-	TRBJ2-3	CASSRSGRGGTDTQYF	TGTGCCAGCAGCCGTAGCGGGAGAGGTGGCACAGATACGCAGTATTTT
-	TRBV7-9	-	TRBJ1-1	CASSFSNTEAFF	TGTGCCAGCAGCTTTAGTAACACTGAAGCTTTCTTT
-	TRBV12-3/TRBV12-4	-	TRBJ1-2	CASSKRQFRGYTF	TGTGCCAGCAGTAAACGACAGTTTCGTGGCTACACCTTC
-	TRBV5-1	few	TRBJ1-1	CASSLSGTEAFF	TGCGCCAGCAGCTTATCAGGGACTGAAGCTTTCTTT
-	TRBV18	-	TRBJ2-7	CASSPWGAGNEQYF	TGTGCCAGCTCACCATGGGGGGCAGGTAACGAGCAGTACTTC
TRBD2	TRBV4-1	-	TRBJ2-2	CASSQGLAGEATGELFF	TGCGCCAGCAGCCAAGGACTAGCGGGAGAGGCCACCGGGGAGCTGTTTTTT
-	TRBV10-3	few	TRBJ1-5	CAISDREPEPQHF	TGTGCCATCAGTGACAGGGAACCGGAGCCCCAGCATTTT
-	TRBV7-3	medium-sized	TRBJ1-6	CASSSTGFSPLHF	TGTGCCAGCAGCTCTACAGGGTTTTCACCCCTCCACTTT
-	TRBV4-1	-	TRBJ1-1	CASSQYRENTEAFF	TGCGCCAGCAGCCAATACAGGGAGAACACTGAAGCTTTCTTT
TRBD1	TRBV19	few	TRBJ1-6	CASSAAEGTGSSPLHF	TGTGCCAGTAGTGCTGCGGAGGGGACAGGGTCGTCACCCCTCCACTTT
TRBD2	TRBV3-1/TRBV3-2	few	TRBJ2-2	CASSQARGGGLAGGPAGTGELFF	TGTGCCAGCAGCCAAGCGAGGGGAGGAGGGCTAGCGGGGGGGCCCGCGGGCACCGGGGAGCTGTTTTTT
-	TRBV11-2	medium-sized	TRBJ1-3	CASSYLGSARNTIYF	TGTGCCAGCAGCTACTTAGGATCTGCCCGAAACACCATATATTTT
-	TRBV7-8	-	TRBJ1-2	CASSLQQGSIYTF	TGTGCCAGCAGCTTACAACAGGGTTCGATCTACACCTTC
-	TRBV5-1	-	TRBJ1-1	CASSLESLVSTEAFF	TGCGCCAGCAGCCTGGAGTCGTTAGTGTCCACTGAAGCTTTCTTT
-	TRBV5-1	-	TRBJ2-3	CASSLPTVAATDTQYF	TGCGCCAGCAGCTTACCCACCGTGGCAGCCACAGATACGCAGTATTTT
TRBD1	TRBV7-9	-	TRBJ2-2	CASSQRDRGHTGELFF	TGTGCCAGCAGTCAACGGGACAGGGGCCACACCGGGGAGCTGTTTTTT
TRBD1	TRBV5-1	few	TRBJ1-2	CASSMPGQGYGYTF	TGCGCCAGCAGCATGCCGGGACAGGGTTATGGCTACACCTTC